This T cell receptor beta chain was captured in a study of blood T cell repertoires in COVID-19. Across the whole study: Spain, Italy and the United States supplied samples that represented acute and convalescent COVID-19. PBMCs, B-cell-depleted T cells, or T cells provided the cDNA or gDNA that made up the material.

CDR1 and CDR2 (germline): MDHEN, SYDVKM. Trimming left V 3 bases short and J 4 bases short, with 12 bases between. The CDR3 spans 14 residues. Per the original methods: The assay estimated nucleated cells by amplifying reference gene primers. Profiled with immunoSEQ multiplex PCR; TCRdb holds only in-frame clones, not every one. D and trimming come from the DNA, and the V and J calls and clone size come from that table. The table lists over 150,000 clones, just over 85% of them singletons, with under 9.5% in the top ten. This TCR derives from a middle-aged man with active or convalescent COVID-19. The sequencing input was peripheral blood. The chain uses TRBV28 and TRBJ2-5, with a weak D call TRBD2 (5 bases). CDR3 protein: CASSFVEEAETQYF. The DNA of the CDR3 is TGTGCCAGCAGTTTCGTGGAGGAGGCAGAGACCCAGTACTTC.